Following are 13 T cell receptor beta chains from one sample sequenced in a study of CD8+ T cells in alopecia areata. The treatment is: oral pan-JAK inhibitor, 5-10 mg twice daily. cDNA prepared by RNA extraction and subsequent reverse transcription served as the template for sequencing. The repertoire was sequenced with immunoSEQ multiplex PCR; TCRdb's copy has only in-frame clones and lacks some. The sample has 100,000 or so clones; roughly 56% are singletons. The source was CD8+ T cells sorted from blood, collected at week 56, from a patient treated with tofacitinib. These TCRs come from a human donor with alopecia areata.

The V gene is TRBV2, the J gene TRBJ1-5; tentatively, D is TRBD1 (6 bases). The CDR3 has 15 amino acids. Germline V gene lookup returns CDR1 SNHLY and CDR2 FYNNEI. The V and J ends lost 7 bases and 2 bases respectively, with 15 bases between them. The CDR3 loop reads CASTRGRGGNQPQHF. The DNA of the CDR3 is TGTGCCAGCACCCGAGGCAGGGGAGGCAATCAGCCCCAGCATTTT.

The J gene is TRBJ1-5, the V gene TRBV9; D is ambiguous. Germline V gene lookup returns CDR1 SGDLS and CDR2 YYNGEE. Trimming took 4 bases from V and 4 from J, leaving 15 bases between them. The CDR3 extends over 15 amino acids. DNA of the CDR3: TGTGCCAGCAGCCCCCAGTTCGGGTGGAATCAGCCCCAGCATTTT. Protein: CASSPQFGWNQPQHF.

The chain combines TRBV14 with TRBJ1-2, with TRBD1 identical over 7 bases. The germline V gene has CDR1 SGHDN and CDR2 FVKESK. This CDR3 is 14 amino acids long. The ends lost 4 bases at V and 4 bases at J; junction bases unmatched: 6. The CDR3 spells CASSPTGASYGYTF. Written as DNA, the CDR3 is TGTGCCAGCAGCCCCACAGGGGCGAGCTATGGCTACACCTTC. The variable domain in full, with the rest retrieved from reference TRBV14 and TRBJ1-2, is EAGVTQFPSHSVIEKGQTVTLRCDPISGHDNLYWYRRVMGKEIKFLLHFVKESKQDESGMPNNRFLAERTGGTYSTLKVQPAELEDSGVYFCASSPTGASYGYTFGSGTRLTVV.

The V and J genes are TRBV14 and TRBJ2-1; D perhaps matches TRBD1 (5 bases). This CDR3 contains 14 residues. V gave up 3 bases and J gave up 3 bases, with 9 bases separating them. Germline V gene data show CDR1 as SGHDN and CDR2 as FVKESK. CDR3 DNA: TGTGCCAGCAGCCAGGTCGGACACTACAATGAGCAGTTCTTC. Protein sequence: CASSQVGHYNEQFF.

In this sample, this clone turned up a few times. This chain connects TRBV27 to TRBJ1-6; D is undetermined. The CDR3 runs 16 residues. Germline lookup yields CDR1 MNHEY and CDR2 SMNVEV (reference sequence). Trimming shortened V by 4 bases and J by 4 bases, and 14 bases separated the two germline ends. The CDR3 is CASSSSGGAYNSPLHF. The CDR3 bases are TGTGCCAGCAGTTCGTCGGGCGGCGCGTATAATTCACCCCTCCACTTT.

The sample holds a few counts of this clone. This rearrangement joins TRBV7-9 to TRBJ2-7, with D tentatively TRBD1 (6 bases). Trimming stripped 3 bases from V and 2 bases from J, with 11 bases between. This CDR3 is built from 14 residues. Germline V gene lookup returns CDR1 SEHNR and CDR2 FQNEAQ (reference sequence). For the CDR3, the DNA is TGTGCCAGCAGCTTCCGGGACATGCCCTACGAGCAGTACTTC. Translation gives CASSFRDMPYEQYF.

This clone was counted only a few times. The genes are TRBV29-1 and TRBJ1-1; TRBD1 matches 8 bases. Per germline, CDR1 SQVTM and CDR2 ANQGSEA. V gave up 6 bases and J gave up 4 bases; unmatched junction bases: 4. The CDR3 has 12 residues. In nucleotides, the CDR3 is TGCAGCGTGGACAGGGTCCCCACTGAAGCTTTCTTT. Encoded protein: CSVDRVPTEAFF.

CDR3 DNA sequence: TGCAGCGTCGCGGACCTATCTAGCACCGGGGAGCTGTTTTTT. Protein product: CSVADLSSTGELFF. The chain uses TRBV29-1 and TRBJ2-2; D is ambiguous. Germline CDR1 reads SQVTM; CDR2 reads ANQGSEA. Trimming shortened V by 6 bases and J by 4 bases, and 15 bases separated the two germline ends. CDR3 length equals 14 residues.

The chain is built from TRBV6-6 and TRBJ2-3; D is ambiguous. Germline CDR1 is MNHNY and CDR2 is SVGAGI (reference sequence). CDR3 length equals 14 residues. The V and J ends lost 4 bases and 6 bases respectively, with 14 bases between them. The CDR3 coding sequence is TGTGCCAGCAGTTTCCGACGCATACCGGATACGCAGTATTTT. Protein sequence: CASSFRRIPDTQYF.

This clone has just a few counts. The chain combines TRBV6-5 with TRBJ2-2; D is ambiguous. The germline CDR1 and CDR2 sequences are MNHEY and SVGAGI. V was trimmed by 5 bases and J by 10 bases, leaving 14 bases between them. CDR3 length: 13 amino acids. The CDR3 DNA reads TGTGCCAGCAGTGAATTCGGGCGGATGGAGCTGTTTTTT. Translated, it gives CASSEFGRMELFF.

The J gene is TRBJ2-3, the V gene TRBV29-1, with a tentative D call TRBD1 (5 bases). CDR3 length: 13 amino acids. V gave up 4 bases and J gave up 4 bases, with 12 bases separating them. Germline loops: CDR1 SQVTM, CDR2 ANQGSEA. CDR3 region: CSVVFPGSDTQYF. DNA of the CDR3: TGCAGCGTTGTGTTTCCAGGGTCAGATACGCAGTATTTT.

The gene calls are TRBV13 and TRBJ1-6; 9 nucleotides match TRBD1. The CDR3 covers 15 residues. Germline CDR1 is PRHDT and CDR2 is FYEKMQ (reference sequence). J gave up 7 bases and V 0 bases, and 1 base lay outside the gene matches. Here the CDR3 DNA reads TGTGCCAGCAGCTTAGGGACAGGGGGGAATTCACCCCTCCACTTT. This gives the protein CASSLGTGGNSPLHF.

This chain connects TRBV2 to TRBJ1-5, with TRBD1 identical over 10 bases. Germline assignment: CDR1 SNHLY and CDR2 FYNNEI. The CDR3 runs to 17 residues. V lost 5 bases to trimming and J lost 4 bases; unmatched junction nucleotides: 11. In DNA, the CDR3 is TGTGCCAGCAGTTGGGGGGCGGGACAGGGGAGGAATCAGCCCCAGCATTTT. Translated, it gives CASSWGAGQGRNQPQHF.